This T cell receptor beta chain was documented in a study of cytomegalovirus exposure and HLA in healthy donors. As concerns this clone: What it binds is unknown.

CDR1 and CDR2 from the germline V gene are SGHNT and YENEEA. Trimming removed 4 bases from V and 6 bases from J; junction bases left unmatched: 6. The CDR3 runs 16 residues. The PCR employed 60 Vbeta primers together with 13 Jbeta primers. Clones were sequenced by immunoSEQ multiplex PCR, and TCRdb holds only the in-frame ones, with some missing. Of some 150,000 clones in the sample, about three quarters were seen once. Study-wide points: In a later analysis, at a false discovery rate of 0.05, approximately 16,000 TCR beta sequences were associated with HLA alleles.

This TCR was sampled from a young woman in good health and CMV-seronegative. The sample comprised PBMCs. This chain connects TRBV11-3 to TRBJ2-3; 14 bases align to TRBD2. The CDR3 region is CASSSGLAGALDTQYF. DNA for the CDR3: TGTGCCAGCAGCTCGGGACTAGCGGGAGCATTGGATACGCAGTATTTT.